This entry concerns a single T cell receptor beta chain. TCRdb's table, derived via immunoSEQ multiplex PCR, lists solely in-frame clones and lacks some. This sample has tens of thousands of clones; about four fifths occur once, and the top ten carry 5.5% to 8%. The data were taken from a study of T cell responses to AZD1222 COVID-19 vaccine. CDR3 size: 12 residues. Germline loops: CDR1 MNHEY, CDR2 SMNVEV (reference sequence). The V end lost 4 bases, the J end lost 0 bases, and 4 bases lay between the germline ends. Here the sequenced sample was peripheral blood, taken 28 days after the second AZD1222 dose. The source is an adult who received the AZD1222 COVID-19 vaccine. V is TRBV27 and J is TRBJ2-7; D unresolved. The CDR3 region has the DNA TGTGCCAGCAGTTCTCTCTCCTACGAGCAGTACTTC. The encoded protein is CASSSLSYEQYF.